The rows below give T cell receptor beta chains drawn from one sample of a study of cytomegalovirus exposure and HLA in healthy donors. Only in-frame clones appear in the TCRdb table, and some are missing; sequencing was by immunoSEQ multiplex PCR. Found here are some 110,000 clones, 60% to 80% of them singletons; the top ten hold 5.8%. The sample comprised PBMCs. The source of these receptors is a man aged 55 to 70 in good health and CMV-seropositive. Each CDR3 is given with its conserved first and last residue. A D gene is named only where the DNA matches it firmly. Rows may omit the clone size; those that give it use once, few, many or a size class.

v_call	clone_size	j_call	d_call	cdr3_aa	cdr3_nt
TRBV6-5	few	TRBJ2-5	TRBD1	CATKRLAGTGVTQYF	TGTGCCACCAAACGCCTTGCCGGGACAGGGGTTACCCAGTACTTC
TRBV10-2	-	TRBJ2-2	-	CASRLQGYGTGELFF	TGCGCCAGCAGGCTGCAGGGGTACGGCACCGGGGAGCTGTTTTTT
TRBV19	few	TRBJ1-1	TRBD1	CASRSDRDNTEAFF	TGTGCCAGTAGGTCCGACAGGGACAACACTGAAGCTTTCTTT
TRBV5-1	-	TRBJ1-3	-	CASSWAGNGNTIYF	TGCGCCAGCAGCTGGGCAGGGAATGGAAACACCATATATTTT
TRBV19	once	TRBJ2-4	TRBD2	CASSTLPGGAGGNIQYF	TGTGCCAGTAGTACCCTCCCCGGGGGGGCCGGTGGAAACATTCAGTACTTC
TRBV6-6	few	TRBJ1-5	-	CASSRTDNQPQHF	TGTGCCAGCAGTAGGACAGACAATCAGCCCCAGCATTTT
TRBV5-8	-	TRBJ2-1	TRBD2	CASSFSLLAGGLGEQFF	TGTGCCAGCAGCTTCTCTCTCCTAGCGGGGGGACTAGGGGAGCAGTTCTTC
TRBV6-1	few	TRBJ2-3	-	CASRPRQEDTQYF	TGTGCCAGCAGACCCAGGCAAGAAGATACGCAGTATTTT
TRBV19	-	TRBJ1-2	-	CASMAPGANYGYTF	TGTGCCAGTATGGCTCCGGGGGCTAACTATGGCTACACCTTC
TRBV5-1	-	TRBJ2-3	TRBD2	CATARQRGSTDTQYF	TGCGCCACCGCACGGCAGCGGGGTAGCACAGATACGCAGTATTTT
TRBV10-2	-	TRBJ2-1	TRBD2	CASSVAGEFYNEQFF	TGCGCCAGCAGTGTGGCGGGGGAGTTTTACAATGAGCAGTTCTTC
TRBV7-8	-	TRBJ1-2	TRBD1	CASSSRTGLNYGYTF	TGTGCCAGCAGCTCGAGGACAGGGCTGAACTATGGCTACACCTTC
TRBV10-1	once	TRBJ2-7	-	CASSDHYEQYF	TGCGCCAGCAGTGACCACTACGAGCAGTACTTC
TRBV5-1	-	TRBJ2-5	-	CASSLSSAISETQYF	TGCGCCAGCAGCTTATCTTCCGCGATATCAGAGACCCAGTACTTC
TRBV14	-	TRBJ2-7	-	CASSQDEKRFTGFYEQYF	TGTGCCAGCAGCCAAGATGAGAAAAGGTTTACAGGGTTCTACGAGCAGTACTTC
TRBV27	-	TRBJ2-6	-	CASSDSLGANVLTF	TGTGCCAGCAGTGACAGCCTGGGGGCCAACGTCCTGACTTTC
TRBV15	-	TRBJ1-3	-	CATSRVTVTSGNTIYF	TGTGCCACCAGCAGAGTAACAGTAACCTCTGGAAACACCATATATTTT
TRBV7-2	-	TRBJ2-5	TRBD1	CASSTGVLGETQYF	TGTGCCAGCAGTACAGGGGTCCTAGGAGAGACCCAGTACTTC
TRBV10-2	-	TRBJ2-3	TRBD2	CASRLAGRGTDTQYF	TGCGCCAGCAGACTAGCGGGGCGGGGCACAGATACGCAGTATTTT
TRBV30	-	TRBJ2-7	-	CACSRESYEQYF	TGTGCCTGCTCCCGGGAGTCCTACGAGCAGTACTTC
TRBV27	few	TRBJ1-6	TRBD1	CATYTGQGGERRLHF	TGTGCCACCTATACAGGACAGGGGGGGGAGCGACGCCTCCACTTT
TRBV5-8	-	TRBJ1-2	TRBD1	CASSTTGRRFGYTF	TGTGCCAGCAGCACGACAGGGAGGCGGTTTGGCTACACCTTC
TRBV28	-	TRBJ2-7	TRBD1	CASSDPGQGNDEQYF	TGTGCCAGCAGCGACCCGGGACAGGGAAACGACGAGCAGTACTTC
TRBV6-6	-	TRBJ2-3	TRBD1	CASTWTGLSTDTQYF	TGTGCCAGCACCTGGACAGGGTTAAGCACAGATACGCAGTATTTT
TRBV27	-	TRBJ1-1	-	CASSLSKGTEAFF	TGTGCCAGCAGTTTATCCAAGGGGACTGAAGCTTTCTTT
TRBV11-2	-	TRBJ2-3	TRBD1	CASSARRGHTDTQYF	TGTGCCAGCAGCGCCCGTAGGGGGCACACAGATACGCAGTATTTT
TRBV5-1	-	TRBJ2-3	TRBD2	CASSLATKRGDTQYF	TGCGCCAGCAGCTTGGCCACCAAGCGGGGAGATACGCAGTATTTT
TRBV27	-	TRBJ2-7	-	CASSLGSVYEQYF	TGTGCCAGCAGTTTGGGCTCCGTCTACGAGCAGTACTTC
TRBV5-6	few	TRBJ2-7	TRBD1	CASSPEGQGASYEQYF	TGTGCCAGCAGCCCGGAAGGACAGGGGGCTTCCTACGAGCAGTACTTC
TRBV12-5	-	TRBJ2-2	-	CASAPGSRETGELFF	TGTGCTAGTGCGCCCGGTTCTAGGGAGACCGGGGAGCTGTTTTTT
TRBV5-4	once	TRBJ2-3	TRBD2	CASSLGGGYTDTQYF	TGTGCCAGCAGCTTGGGCGGGGGATACACAGATACGCAGTATTTT
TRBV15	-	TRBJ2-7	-	CATSRDKTGDRYYEQYF	TGTGCCACCAGCAGAGATAAGACGGGGGACCGATACTACGAGCAGTACTTC
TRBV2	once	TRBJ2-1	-	CASSELSGVNYNEQFF	TGTGCCAGCAGTGAATTATCCGGGGTAAATTACAATGAGCAGTTCTTC
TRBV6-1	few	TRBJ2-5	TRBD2	CASSEHGGGHRRETQYF	TGTGCCAGCAGTGAACACGGCGGGGGGCATCGTAGGGAGACCCAGTACTTC
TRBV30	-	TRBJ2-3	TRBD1	CAWSPPGTGGKYTQYF	TGTGCCTGGAGTCCGCCCGGGACAGGGGGCAAATATACGCAGTATTTT
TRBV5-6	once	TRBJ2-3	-	CASSQRQVTDTQYF	TGTGCCAGCAGCCAACGACAGGTCACAGATACGCAGTATTTT
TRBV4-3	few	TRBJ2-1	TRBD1	CASSQEWGQHNEQFF	TGCGCCAGCAGCCAAGAATGGGGACAGCACAATGAGCAGTTCTTC
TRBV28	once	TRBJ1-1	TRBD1	CASRGQGNTEAFF	TGTGCCAGCAGGGGACAGGGAAACACTGAAGCTTTCTTT
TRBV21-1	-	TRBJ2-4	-	CASSKGTGWNIQYF	TGTGCCAGCAGCAAGGGGACAGGGTGGAACATTCAGTACTTC
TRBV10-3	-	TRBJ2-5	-	CAISEFAEETQYF	TGTGCCATCAGTGAGTTCGCGGAAGAGACCCAGTACTTC
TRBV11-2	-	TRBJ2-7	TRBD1	CASTPYRGPRTYEQYF	TGTGCCAGCACCCCCTACAGGGGGCCCCGTACCTACGAGCAGTACTTC
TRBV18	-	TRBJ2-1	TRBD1	CASSPTGQEYNEQFF	TGTGCCAGCTCCCCAACGGGACAGGAGTACAATGAGCAGTTCTTC
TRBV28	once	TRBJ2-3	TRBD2	CASRLAGADTQYF	TGTGCCAGCAGGCTAGCGGGGGCAGATACGCAGTATTTT
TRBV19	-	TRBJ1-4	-	CASSIPTGRATNEKLFF	TGTGCCAGTAGTATCCCTACAGGGCGAGCAACTAATGAAAAACTGTTTTTT
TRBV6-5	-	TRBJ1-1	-	CASSRWTAPYTEAFF	TGTGCCAGCAGCCGCTGGACAGCACCGTACACTGAAGCTTTCTTT
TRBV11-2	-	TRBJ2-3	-	CASSFSVTSTDTQYF	TGTGCCAGCAGCTTTTCGGTCACGAGCACAGATACGCAGTATTTT
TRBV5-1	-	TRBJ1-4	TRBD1	CASGVDRGDEKLFF	TGCGCCAGCGGTGTCGACAGGGGAGATGAAAAACTGTTTTTT
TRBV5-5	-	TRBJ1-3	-	CASSLEQQAVYTIYF	TGTGCCAGCAGCTTGGAACAACAGGCCGTATACACCATATATTTT
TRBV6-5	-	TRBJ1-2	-	CASSTLYGYTF	TGTGCCAGCAGTACTCTATATGGCTACACCTTC
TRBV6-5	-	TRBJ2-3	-	CASSFAGVPSTDTQYF	TGTGCCAGCAGTTTCGCAGGGGTTCCTAGCACAGATACGCAGTATTTT
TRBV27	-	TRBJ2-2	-	CASSRSTVNTGELFF	TGTGCCAGCAGTAGATCGACAGTAAACACCGGGGAGCTGTTTTTT
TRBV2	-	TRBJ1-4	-	CASSEIEGGEKLFF	TGTGCCAGCAGTGAGATAGAGGGCGGCGAAAAACTGTTTTTT
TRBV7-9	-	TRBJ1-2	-	CASSLSRGRGAEYGYTF	TGTGCCAGCAGCTTATCTAGAGGCAGGGGCGCTGAATATGGCTACACCTTC
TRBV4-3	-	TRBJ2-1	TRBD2	CASSQDPGGLAGEEGYEQFF	TGCGCCAGCAGCCAAGACCCCGGCGGGCTAGCGGGGGAAGAAGGGTATGAGCAGTTCTTC